The 19 T cell receptor beta chains below all came from one sample that was sequenced in a study of regulatory T cells in long-lasting Graves disease. With iRepertoire HTBI primers and Arm-PCR of CDR3 regions, TCR beta libraries were built. In TCRdb, the multiplex PCR reads were re-called with MiXCR into one record per CDR3 protein. Of roughly 420,000 distinct CDR3 sequences listed, roughly 16% were seen once; the top ten hold around a fifth. The time point here: newly diagnosed GD, antithyroid drugs for less than 3 months. TCR sequences were obtained from RNA taken from PBMCs. Sequenced material: peripheral blood mononuclear cells (PBMCs), taken at new diagnosis, from a patient treated with antithyroid drugs. Receptors were obtained from a female donor with Graves disease.

There are many counts of this clonotype. V and J are TRBV28 and TRBJ2-1; the D is unclear. Deletions cut 3 bases from V and 4 bases from J, with 13 bases between. Per germline, CDR1 MDHEN and CDR2 SYDVKM. The CDR3 is made up of 15 amino acids. The DNA of the CDR3 is TGTGCCAGCAGTTTCAGAGGTGCAGGTTACAATGAGCAGTTCTTC. Protein sequence: CASSFRGAGYNEQFF.

As regards this clonotype: It may be a read error: a sequence one base away is much more abundant. The CDR3 loop reads CASSSPPGWNEQFF. The CDR3 DNA reads TGTGCCAGCAGCTCCCCGCCCGGCTGGAATGAGCAGTTCTTC. J is TRBJ2-1 and V is TRBV7-9; D not certain. Trimming cost V 4 bases and J 7 bases, with 14 bases left between them. The CDR3 consists of 14 residues. Germline V CDR1 and CDR2: SEHNR, FQNEAQ (reference sequence).

This clonotype has at least ten counts. The chain couples TRBV10-3 to TRBJ2-3; TRBD2 aligns across 15 bases. CDR1 is ENHRY and CDR2 is SYGVKD in the germline V gene. CDR3 length: 16 amino acids. With 6 bases clipped from V and 5 bases from J, the junction kept 6 bases outside the gene matches. The CDR3: CAIRGTSGGPKDTQYF. The CDR3 DNA reads as TGTGCCATCAGGGGGACTAGCGGGGGGCCGAAAGATACGCAGTATTTT.

In this sample, this clonotype turned up many times. The chain links TRBV27 to TRBJ1-1; TRBD1 agrees at 9 bases. This CDR3 region has 13 residues. Germline V gene data show CDR1 as MNHEY and CDR2 as SMNVEV (reference sequence). Trimming took 1 base from V and 6 from J; bases not matched to a gene: 0. CDR3 residues: CASSLWTGAEAFF. The DNA of the CDR3 is TGTGCCAGCAGTTTATGGACAGGGGCTGAAGCTTTCTTT.

In this sample, this clonotype turned up many times. J is TRBJ1-2 and V is TRBV12-3 or TRBV12-4; TRBD1 is a possible D gene (6 bases). The V gene lost 6 bases and the J gene lost 4 bases, with 15 bases spanning the gap. The CDR3 is made up of 14 amino acids. CDR3: CASSQLTGIYGYTF. CDR3 DNA: TGTGCCAGCAGCCAACTAACAGGGATCTATGGCTACACCTTC.

This clonotype was counted ten times or more. This chain links TRBV27 with TRBJ2-1; D not certain. The CDR3 contains 17 residues. The ends were cut back, 2 bases at V and 8 bases at J, with 22 bases in the middle. Germline-derived CDR1 and CDR2 are MNHEY and SMNVEV (reference sequence). CDR3 in amino acids: CASSLAPYVPPVHEQFF. The CDR3 nucleotides are TGTGCCAGCAGTTTAGCCCCCTACGTCCCCCCGGTCCATGAGCAGTTCTTC.

A few counts support this clonotype. V gene TRBV6-1 combines with J gene TRBJ2-5; a weak D match, TRBD1 (5 bases). Germline V gene data show CDR1 as MNHNS and CDR2 as SASEGT. V lost 3 bases to trimming and J lost 5 bases, with 13 bases between them. CDR3 length: 14 amino acids. The CDR3 reads CASSEGRPWETQYF. In DNA form, the CDR3 reads TGTGCCAGCAGTGAGGGGCGGCCCTGGGAGACCCAGTACTTC.

This clonotype showed up many times. The chain couples TRBV12-3 or TRBV12-4 to TRBJ1-1; 8 positions agree with TRBD1. This CDR3 spans 14 amino acids. The V and J ends lost 5 bases and 5 bases, in that order; junction bases with no gene match: 7. CDR3 residues: CASSPGQARTEAFF. The CDR3 coding sequence is TGTGCCAGCAGTCCGGGACAGGCGAGAACTGAAGCTTTCTTT.

The table lists this clonotype with many counts. The chain joins TRBV12-3 or TRBV12-4 to TRBJ1-2, with D unresolved. The V end lost 5 bases, the J end lost 5 bases, and 12 bases lay between the germline ends. This CDR3 region has 13 residues. The CDR3 protein is CASSPKSGYGYTF. The CDR3 DNA reads TGTGCCAGCAGTCCCAAGTCCGGATATGGCTACACCTTC.

In its sample, this clonotype was seen many times. The chain is built from TRBV20-1 and TRBJ1-4; D uncertain. The CDR3 sequence is 16 residues long. The V gene's germline CDR1 is DFQATT and CDR2 SNEGSKA (reference sequence). V dropped 2 bases and J dropped 7 bases, with 20 bases sitting between them. The CDR3 nucleotides read TGCAGTGCTAGAATCGGGCTCCTGAGGAGTGGTGAAAAACTGTTTTTT. Translation: CSARIGLLRSGEKLFF.

This clonotype was observed a handful of times. V and J are TRBV27 and TRBJ1-6, with D unresolved. Germline assignment: CDR1 MNHEY and CDR2 SMNVEV (reference sequence). The germline V and J ends were trimmed by 8 bases and 14 bases, with 13 bases remaining between them. CDR3 size: 11 residues. CDR3 bases: TGTGCCAGCGGTCAAGGCTGGGCCCTCCACTTT. The encoded protein is CASGQGWALHF.

The rearrangement links TRBV19 to TRBJ2-1, with unresolved D. The germline gives CDR1 LNHDA, CDR2 SQIVND (reference sequence). V lost 3 bases to trimming and J lost 6 bases, with 15 bases between them. The CDR3 totals 15 residues. The CDR3 loop is CASSMTGSYPNEQFF. DNA for the CDR3: TGTGCCAGTAGTATGACGGGCTCATACCCCAATGAGCAGTTCTTC.

The CDR3 protein is CAISDAGYTF. The CDR3 nucleotides read TGTGCCATCAGTGATGCTGGCTACACCTTC. The chain recombines TRBV10-3 with TRBJ1-2; D unresolved. Germline assignment: CDR1 ENHRY and CDR2 SYGVKD. Trimming shortened V by 3 bases and J by 7 bases, and 3 bases separated the two germline ends. The CDR3 has 10 residues.

This clonotype showed up many times. The chain couples TRBV30 to TRBJ2-1, with 14 nucleotides matching TRBD2. This CDR3 contains 17 residues. Looked up from germline, CDR1 is GTSNPN and CDR2 is SVGIG (reference sequence). J gave up 6 bases and V 0 bases, and 7 bases lay outside the gene matches. CDR3 region: CAWSVGTSGRFSNEQFF. In DNA form, the CDR3 reads TGTGCCTGGAGTGTAGGGACTAGCGGGAGATTCTCCAATGAGCAGTTCTTC. Full variable domain (missing parts from reference TRBV30 and TRBJ2-1): SQTIHQWPATLVQPVGSPLSLECTVEGTSNPNLYWYRQAAGRGLQLLFYSVGIGQISSEVPQNLSASRPQDRQFILSSKKLLLSDSGFYLCAWSVGTSGRFSNEQFFGPGTRLTVL.

This chain uses TRBV19 with TRBJ1-1; D uncertain. The V gene's germline CDR1 is LNHDA and CDR2 SQIVND (reference sequence). Between the trimmed V and J ends, which lost 1 base and 3 bases, there was a span of 6 bases. The CDR3 contains 13 residues. The CDR3 sequence is CASSIGRDTEAFF. CDR3 sequence (DNA): TGTGCCAGTAGTATAGGGAGAGACACTGAAGCTTTCTTT.

Many counts were recorded for this clonotype. The chain uses TRBV12-3 or TRBV12-4 and TRBJ1-1; unclear D gene. The CDR3 runs 13 residues. The ends were cut back, 6 bases at V and 1 base at J, with 9 bases in the middle. CDR3: CASSYQQNTEAFF. The CDR3 DNA sequence: TGTGCCAGCAGCTACCAGCAGAACACTGAAGCTTTCTTT.

The CDR3: CAWVRDRGHYGYTF. The CDR3, as DNA: TGTGCCTGGGTCCGGGACAGGGGGCACTATGGCTACACCTTC. V usage is TRBV30 and J usage is TRBJ1-2, with 12 bases matching TRBD1. Germline V lookup: CDR1 GTSNPN, CDR2 SVGIG (reference sequence). V lost 5 bases to trimming and J lost 3 bases; unmatched junction nucleotides: 4. This CDR3 has 14 amino acids. Combining the CDR3 with reference TRBV30 and TRBJ1-2 gives the whole variable domain SQTIHQWPATLVQPVGSPLSLECTVEGTSNPNLYWYRQAAGRGLQLLFYSVGIGQISSEVPQNLSASRPQDRQFILSSKKLLLSDSGFYLCAWVRDRGHYGYTFGSGTRLTVV.

This clonotype was counted many times. The chain combines TRBV7-9 with TRBJ1-6; no clear D gene. Trimming removed 2 bases from V and 8 bases from J, with 7 bases in between. The germline V gene encodes CDR1 SEHNR and CDR2 FQNEAQ (reference sequence). The CDR3 runs to 13 residues. CDR3 DNA sequence: TGTGCCAGCAGCTTAAGAGCGGATTCACCCCTCCACTTT. Its protein product is CASSLRADSPLHF.

The chain links TRBV4-1 to TRBJ1-2; 9 positions agree with TRBD1. The junction had 9 bases not matched to a gene; V was cut back by 0 bases and J by 4 bases. In germline, CDR1 is MGHRA, CDR2 YSYEKL. The CDR3 sequence is 17 residues long. The CDR3 sequence is CASSQDHWGQGSYGYTF. The CDR3 DNA reads as TGCGCCAGCAGCCAAGATCATTGGGGACAGGGTTCCTATGGCTACACCTTC.